Listed below are T cell receptor beta chains from one sample, sequenced in a study of T cells after yellow fever vaccination. One entry per CDR3 protein, called by TCRdb with MiXCR from the 5' RACE reads. Here the sample spans 620,000 or so distinct CDR3 sequences, 10% to 15% being singletons. The material was PBMCs, obtained on the day of the yellow fever booster vaccination. These receptor sequences come from a man under 40 who received the YFV17D yellow fever vaccine. Both conserved end residues are part of each CDR3. Each record gives: J gene, clone size, V gene, D gene, CDR3 protein, CDR3 DNA. The D gene is left open where the match is weak. Only part of the rows carry a size: once, few, many, or a class if the clone is expanded.

J gene: TRBJ2-1; clone size: few; V gene: TRBV6-2/TRBV6-3; D gene: TRBD2; CDR3 protein: CASSYKLAGGPDEQFF; CDR3 DNA: TGTGCCAGCAGTTACAAACTAGCGGGAGGGCCCGATGAGCAGTTCTTC
J gene: TRBJ2-7; clone size: .; V gene: TRBV7-6; D gene: TRBD2; CDR3 protein: CASSPRLAVSYEQYF; CDR3 DNA: TGTGCCAGCAGCCCACGACTAGCGGTCTCCTACGAGCAGTACTTC
J gene: TRBJ2-6; clone size: few; V gene: TRBV28; D gene: .; CDR3 protein: CASTSNPAGANVLTF; CDR3 DNA: TGTGCCAGCACCTCGAACCCCGCTGGGGCCAACGTCCTGACTTTC
J gene: TRBJ2-1; clone size: .; V gene: TRBV4-1; D gene: TRBD2; CDR3 protein: CASSVLTSGSGDEQFF; CDR3 DNA: TGCGCCAGCAGCGTCCTGACTAGCGGGAGTGGCGATGAGCAGTTCTTC
J gene: TRBJ2-2; clone size: .; V gene: TRBV5-1; D gene: TRBD1; CDR3 protein: CASSLEGAHTGELFF; CDR3 DNA: TGCGCCAGCAGCTTGGAGGGGGCGCACACCGGGGAGCTGTTTTTT
J gene: TRBJ2-5; clone size: .; V gene: TRBV20-1; D gene: .; CDR3 protein: CSARATAPLQETQYF; CDR3 DNA: TGCAGTGCTAGAGCCACAGCGCCTCTGCAAGAGACCCAGTACTTC
J gene: TRBJ1-3; clone size: .; V gene: TRBV20-1; D gene: TRBD1; CDR3 protein: CSARGTGGGNTIYF; CDR3 DNA: TGCAGTGCTAGAGGGACAGGAGGTGGAAACACCATATATTTT
J gene: TRBJ1-3; clone size: .; V gene: TRBV11-2; D gene: .; CDR3 protein: CASSLDGGARTGNTIYF; CDR3 DNA: TGTGCCAGCAGCTTAGATGGCGGAGCTCGGACTGGAAACACCATATATTTT
J gene: TRBJ2-1; clone size: .; V gene: TRBV12-3/TRBV12-4; D gene: .; CDR3 protein: CASSVDNFPYNEQFF; CDR3 DNA: TGTGCCAGCAGTGTCGACAATTTTCCCTACAATGAGCAGTTCTTC
J gene: TRBJ2-3; clone size: few; V gene: TRBV4-3; D gene: TRBD2; CDR3 protein: CASSQGLSGPVSTDTQYF; CDR3 DNA: TGCGCCAGCAGCCAAGGCCTTAGCGGGCCCGTTAGCACAGATACGCAGTATTTT
J gene: TRBJ2-7; clone size: .; V gene: TRBV7-6; D gene: TRBD2; CDR3 protein: CASSLASGGAGEYYEQYF; CDR3 DNA: TGTGCCAGCAGCTTAGCTAGCGGGGGGGCTGGGGAATACTACGAGCAGTACTTC
J gene: TRBJ2-4; clone size: few; V gene: TRBV5-4; D gene: TRBD2; CDR3 protein: CASSLGLAGDLNIQYF; CDR3 DNA: TGTGCCAGCAGCTTGGGGCTAGCGGGAGATTTAAACATTCAGTACTTC
J gene: TRBJ2-7; clone size: many; V gene: TRBV27; D gene: .; CDR3 protein: CASSFLDSSYEQYF; CDR3 DNA: TGTGCCAGCAGTTTCCTCGACAGCTCCTACGAGCAGTACTTC
J gene: TRBJ1-1; clone size: .; V gene: TRBV7-9; D gene: .; CDR3 protein: CASSFSRGRNTEAFF; CDR3 DNA: TGTGCCAGCAGCTTCTCACGAGGGAGGAACACTGAAGCTTTCTTT
J gene: TRBJ1-1; clone size: .; V gene: TRBV14; D gene: .; CDR3 protein: CANARTEAFF; CDR3 DNA: TGTGCCAACGCACGGACTGAAGCTTTCTTT
J gene: TRBJ2-7; clone size: .; V gene: TRBV5-4; D gene: .; CDR3 protein: CASSLHRSNEQYF; CDR3 DNA: TGTGCCAGCAGCTTGCACAGGAGCAACGAGCAGTACTTC
J gene: TRBJ2-1; clone size: few; V gene: TRBV5-1; D gene: TRBD2; CDR3 protein: CASSLALSSGIIYEQFF; CDR3 DNA: TGCGCCAGCAGCTTGGCTTTGTCGAGCGGGATAATCTATGAGCAGTTCTTC